Below are 19 T cell receptor beta chains sequenced from a single sample in a study of vaccination and CD4 T cells after COVID-19. The treatment: approximately nine-day PBMC culture with coronavirus spike peptide pools or control peptides (ViraFEST assay). The antigens these receptors bind are not known. An Oncomine TCR Beta short-read assay was used to sequence the DNA from cultured CD4+ T cells. TCRdb independently ran MiXCR on the PCR reads; one entry per CDR3 protein. The sample gives about 21,000 distinct CDR3 sequences, roughly 47% of which show up once; approximately 25% is in the top ten. Sequenced material: CD4+ T cells from blood, cultured in vitro, taken before SARS-CoV-2 vaccination. Source of these receptors: a human donor who had recovered from COVID-19.

The chain uses TRBV6-5 and TRBJ2-7; D assignment may be TRBD1 or TRBD2 (5 bases each). Germline lookup yields CDR1 MNHEY and CDR2 SVGAGI. The CDR3 is made up of 17 amino acids. Trimming removed 0 bases at V and 2 bases at J, with 17 bases between. DNA for the CDR3: TGTGCCAGCAGTTACTCGAAAGGGACCCCCTCCCCCTACGAGCAGTACTTC. Residues: CASSYSKGTPSPYEQYF.

The V call is TRBV20-1, the J call TRBJ2-3; TRBD2 might be the D (5 bases). CDR1 is DFQATT and CDR2 is SNEGSKA in the germline V gene (reference sequence). CDR3 length: 16 amino acids. The CDR3 region has the DNA TGCAGCGTTTCGTACACGAGAGGGTCTCGCACAGATACGCAGTATTTT. Residues: CSVSYTRGSRTDTQYF.

The chain recombines TRBV18 with TRBJ2-5; no reliable D call. V lost 5 bases, J lost 1 base, and 2 bases lay in between. The CDR3 totals 11 residues. The germline V gene encodes CDR1 KGHSH and CDR2 LQKENI. The CDR3 reads CASSSQETQYF. CDR3 nucleotides: TGTGCCAGCTCATCCCAAGAGACCCAGTACTTC.

This clonotype was seen more than once but under ten times. This chain links TRBV11-2 with TRBJ2-3, with D possibly being TRBD2 (6 bases). CDR1 and CDR2 (germline): SGHAT, FQNNGV. This CDR3 region has 16 residues. The germline V and J ends were trimmed by 3 bases and 2 bases, with 15 bases remaining between them. In DNA, the CDR3 is TGTGCCAGCAGCTTTACCGGGACTTCCTTCACAGATACGCAGTATTTT. It specifies CASSFTGTSFTDTQYF.

J is TRBJ2-7 and V is TRBV19, with TRBD1 matching over 8 bases. V shed 4 bases and J 4 bases; nucleotides not matched to a gene: 3. The CDR3 is made up of 13 amino acids. The germline V gene encodes CDR1 LNHDA and CDR2 SQIVND (reference sequence). The CDR3 nucleotides read TGTGCCAGTAGTACGCAGGGGGCTTACGAGCAGTACTTC. Protein product: CASSTQGAYEQYF.

V and J are TRBV5-1 and TRBJ2-3; TRBD1 agrees at 9 bases. Germline assignment: CDR1 SGHRS and CDR2 YFSETQ. CDR3 length: 14 residues. J gave up 3 bases and V 4 bases, and 3 bases lay outside the gene matches. CDR3 protein: CASSRDRETDTQYF. For the CDR3, the DNA is TGCGCCAGCAGCAGGGACAGGGAGACAGATACGCAGTATTTT.

The chain uses TRBV27 and TRBJ1-1, with D maybe TRBD1 (5 bases). CDR3 length: 15 amino acids. The V gene lost 5 bases and the J gene lost 2 bases, with 15 bases spanning the gap. Per germline, CDR1 MNHEY and CDR2 SMNVEV (reference sequence). The DNA for the CDR3 is TGTGCCAGCAGTCTCTGGGGGAGAGGAAACACTGAAGCTTTCTTT. It is translated as CASSLWGRGNTEAFF.

The sample holds a few counts of this clonotype. This rearrangement joins TRBV6-1 to TRBJ1-5, with unresolved D. CDR3 length: 15 amino acids. Germline CDR1 MNHNS, CDR2 SASEGT. Trimming left V 0 bases short and J 0 bases short, with 6 bases between. The chain's CDR3 is CASSEAGASNQPQHF. The DNA of the CDR3 is TGTGCCAGCAGTGAAGCTGGAGCTAGCAATCAGCCCCAGCATTTT.

V is TRBV7-2 and J is TRBJ2-7; 10 bases map to TRBD2. V was clipped by 4 bases and J by 0 bases; unmatched bases: 0. The CDR3 loop spans 14 amino acids. From germline, CDR1 is SGHTA and CDR2 FQGNSA. CDR3 in DNA: TGTGCCAGCAGCTCTAGCGGGAGCTCCTACGAGCAGTACTTC. It codes for CASSSSGSSYEQYF. The full variable domain, completed using reference TRBV7-2 and TRBJ2-7, is GAGVSQSPSNKVTEKGKDVELRCDPISGHTALYWYRQSLGQGLEFLIYFQGNSAPDKSGLPSDRFSAERTGGSVSTLTIQRTQQEDSAVYLCASSSSGSSYEQYFGPGTRLTVT.

The sample holds a few counts of this clonotype. The chain employs TRBV2 and TRBJ1-2, with 8 nucleotides matching TRBD1. The CDR3 has 14 amino acids. Germline assignment: CDR1 SNHLY and CDR2 FYNNEI. V lost 1 base and J lost 6; bases outside the gene matches: 4. CDR3 protein: CASSEVLTGDGYTF. For the CDR3, the DNA is TGTGCCAGCAGTGAAGTCTTGACAGGGGATGGCTACACCTTC.

This clonotype has more than one count but fewer than ten. The rearrangement links TRBV15 to TRBJ2-5; TRBD2 matches 9 bases. The V gene end was trimmed by 0 bases and the J gene end by 4 bases; junction bases not matched to a gene: 9. The CDR3 is made up of 17 amino acids. Looked up from germline, CDR1 is LNHNV and CDR2 is YYDKDF (reference sequence). The CDR3 DNA reads as TGTGCCACCAGCAGAGATATAGCTAGCGGGAACAGAGAGACCCAGTACTTC. It codes for CATSRDIASGNRETQYF.

V is TRBV5-1 and J is TRBJ1-6; tentatively, D is TRBD1 (6 bases). V was clipped by 4 bases and J by 5 bases, with 16 bases between them. This CDR3 is built from 16 residues. Germline CDR1 SGHRS, CDR2 YFSETQ. CDR3 nucleotide sequence: TGCGCCAGCAGCATCTCCGGGACACCACATAATTCACCCCTCCACTTT. Residues: CASSISGTPHNSPLHF. Supplemented by reference TRBV5-1 and TRBJ1-6, the full variable domain reads KAGVTQTPRYLIKTRGQQVTLSCSPISGHRSVSWYQQTPGQGLQFLFEYFSETQRNKGNFPGRFSGRQFSNSRSEMNVSTLELGDSALYLCASSISGTPHNSPLHFGNGTRLTVT.

V and J are TRBV7-9 and TRBJ1-3; 8 nucleotides line up with TRBD1. This CDR3 spans 13 amino acids. V gave up 10 bases and J gave up 1 base; unmatched junction bases: 3. CDR1 is SEHNR and CDR2 is FQNEAQ in the germline V gene (reference sequence). The CDR3 DNA reads TGTGCCATAGGACAGGGATCTGGAAACACCATATATTTT. It translates to CAIGQGSGNTIYF.

This clonotype was found a few times. The gene calls are TRBV7-3 and TRBJ2-5; D unclear. Germline CDR1 and CDR2: SGHTA and FQGTGA. V gave up 5 bases and J gave up 2 bases, with 9 bases separating them. CDR3 length: 13 residues. CDR3 region: CASSLNVQETQYF. In nucleotides, the CDR3 is TGTGCCAGCAGCCTCAACGTGCAAGAGACCCAGTACTTC. The full variable domain, completed using reference TRBV7-3 and TRBJ2-5, is GAGVSQTPSNKVTEKGKYVELRCDPISGHTALYWYRQSLGQGPEFLIYFQGTGAADDSGLPNDRFFAVRPEGSVSTLKIQRTERGDSAVYLCASSLNVQETQYFGPGTRLLVL.

A word on this clonotype: No DNA is shown, since the ends of the CDR3 on it are uncertain; the CDR3 is the one TCRdb lists. V usage is TRBV6-1 and J usage is TRBJ1-2. The V gene's germline CDR1 is MNHNS and CDR2 SASEGT. The CDR3 length is 22 residues, termini included. CDR3 in amino acids: CASSEEGSGANVLTFGAGGYTF.

This clonotype was seen a handful of times. V and J are TRBV12-3 or TRBV12-4 and TRBJ1-2; D call uncertain. The CDR3 has 14 amino acids. With 1 base removed from V and 6 bases from J, the gap between germline ends came to 12 bases. The CDR3 sequence is CASSLGTSSNGYTF. As DNA, the CDR3 is TGTGCCAGCAGTTTAGGGACCAGTTCCAATGGCTACACCTTC.

This clonotype was detected only a few times. The chain is built from TRBV10-3 and TRBJ1-1; D not certain. The CDR3 runs to 16 residues. CDR1 ENHRY and CDR2 SYGVKD come from the germline V gene. Trimming stripped 4 bases from V and 0 bases from J, with 15 bases between. DNA for the CDR3: TGTGCCATCAGTGCAAACGCCGGGCCAATGAACACTGAAGCTTTCTTT. Its translation is CAISANAGPMNTEAFF.

V gene TRBV5-6 combines with J gene TRBJ1-1; D may be TRBD1 (6 bases). This CDR3 has 14 residues. V dropped 4 bases and J dropped 4 bases, with 14 bases sitting between them. Germline loops: CDR1 SGHDT, CDR2 YYEEEE. Here the CDR3 DNA reads TGTGCCAGCAGCCCTGGAGGGGGGCTCACTGAAGCTTTCTTT. Protein sequence: CASSPGGGLTEAFF.

This clonotype was seen a handful of times. The V and J genes are TRBV5-4 and TRBJ1-2, with 10 bases fitting TRBD1. J gave up 6 bases and V 2 bases, and 7 bases lay outside the gene matches. Germline V CDR1 and CDR2: SGHNT, YYREEE (reference sequence). There are 15 residues in the CDR3. The CDR3 sequence: CASSLGDRGGNGYTF. CDR3 DNA sequence: TGTGCCAGCAGCTTAGGGGACAGGGGTGGGAATGGCTACACCTTC.